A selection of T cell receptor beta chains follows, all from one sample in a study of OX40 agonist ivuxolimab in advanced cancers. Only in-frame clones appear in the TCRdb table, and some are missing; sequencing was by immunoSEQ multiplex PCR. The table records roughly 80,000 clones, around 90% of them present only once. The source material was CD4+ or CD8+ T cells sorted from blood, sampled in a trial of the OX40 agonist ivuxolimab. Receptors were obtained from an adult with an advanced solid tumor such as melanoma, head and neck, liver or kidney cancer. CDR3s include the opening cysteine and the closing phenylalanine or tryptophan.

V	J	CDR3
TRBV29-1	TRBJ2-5	CSVVGGTETQYF
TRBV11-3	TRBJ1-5	CASSVGRINQPQHF
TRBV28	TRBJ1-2	CASSPRDRVYGYTF
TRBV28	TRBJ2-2	CASSRGGANTGELFF
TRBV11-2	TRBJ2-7	CASSRYKTTYSYEQYF
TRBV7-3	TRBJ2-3	CASSRDRGTDTQYF
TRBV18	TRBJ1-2	CASSRDSSDGYTF
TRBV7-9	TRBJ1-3	CASSRGQGANTVF
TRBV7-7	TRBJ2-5	CASSFAGPQETQYF
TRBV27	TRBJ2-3	CASSFDGKGTDTQYF
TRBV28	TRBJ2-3	CASSTGTASSDTQYF
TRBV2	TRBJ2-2	CASSSQAINTGELFF
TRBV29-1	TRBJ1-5	CSAGQGNQPQHF
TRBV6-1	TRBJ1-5	CAIGQGLNQPQHF
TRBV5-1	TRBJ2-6	CASSLSSGANVLTF
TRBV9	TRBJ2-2	CASRKAAGYNTGELFF
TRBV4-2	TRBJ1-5	CASSQDGQSNQPQHF
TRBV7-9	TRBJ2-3	CASILTGLAGDTQYF
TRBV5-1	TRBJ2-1	CASSFGTLAGYNEQFF
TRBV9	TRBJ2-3	CASTTSGPDTQYF
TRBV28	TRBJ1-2	CASRLTTGGGYTF
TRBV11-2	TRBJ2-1	CASSLNRGPYNEQFF
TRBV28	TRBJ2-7	CASSPGGNEQYF
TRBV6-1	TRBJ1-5	CASREYVGNQPQHF
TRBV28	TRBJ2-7	CASSLRDRGRGEQYF
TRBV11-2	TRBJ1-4	CASSLGQLEKLFF